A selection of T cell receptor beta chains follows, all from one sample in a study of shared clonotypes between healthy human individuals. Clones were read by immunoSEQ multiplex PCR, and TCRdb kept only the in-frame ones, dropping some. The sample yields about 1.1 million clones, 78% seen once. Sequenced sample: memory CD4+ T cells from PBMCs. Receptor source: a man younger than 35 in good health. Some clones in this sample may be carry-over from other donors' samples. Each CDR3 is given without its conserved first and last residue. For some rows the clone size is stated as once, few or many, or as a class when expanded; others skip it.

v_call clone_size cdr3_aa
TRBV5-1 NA ASSFTGIQETQY
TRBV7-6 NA ASSSLVDTGELF
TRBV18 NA ASSPAGGDTEAF
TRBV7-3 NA ASSVAGYQETQY
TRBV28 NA ASSFGSLDTQY
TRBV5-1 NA ASSADTDSYEQY
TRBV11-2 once ASSSSLSAFEQF
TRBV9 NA ASSVGPSNSYEQY
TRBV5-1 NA ASSPVARTYGYT
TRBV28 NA ASSLWSGAQETQY
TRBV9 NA ASSNAGAGNTIY
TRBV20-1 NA SANQPQH
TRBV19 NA ASSMPGTATNTEAF
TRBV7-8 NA ASSWPGGQGDQTQY
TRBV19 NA ASSILGQGRETQY
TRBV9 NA ASSVATGGNTIY
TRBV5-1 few ASSSNTGPLGAQY
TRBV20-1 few SVTEAF
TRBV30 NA AWSRGTENIQY
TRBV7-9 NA ASEEQF
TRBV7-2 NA ASSLGVGGGRVAIGYT
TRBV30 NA AWNDNIPGGYT
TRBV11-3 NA ASSLAGTGVDEQY
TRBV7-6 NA ASSDRQRGNIQY
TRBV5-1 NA ASSLGVGTDTQY
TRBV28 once ASSSLPGQINEKLF
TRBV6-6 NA ASSRRPTSRETQY
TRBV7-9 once ASSPRSRRGNEQY
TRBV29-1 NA SVTGLALGGDTQY